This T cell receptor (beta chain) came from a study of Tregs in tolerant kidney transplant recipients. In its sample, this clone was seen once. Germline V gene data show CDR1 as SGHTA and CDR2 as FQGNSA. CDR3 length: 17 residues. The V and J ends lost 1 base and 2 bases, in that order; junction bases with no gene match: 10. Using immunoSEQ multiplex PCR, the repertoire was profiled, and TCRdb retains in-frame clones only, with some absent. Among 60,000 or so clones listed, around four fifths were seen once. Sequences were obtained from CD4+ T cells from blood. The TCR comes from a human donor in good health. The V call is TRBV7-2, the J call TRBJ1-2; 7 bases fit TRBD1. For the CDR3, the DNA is TGTGCCAGCAGCTTAGATCCCGACAGGGCGGCGAACTATGGCTACACCTTC. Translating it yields CASSLDPDRAANYGYTF.